Reported below is one T cell receptor beta chain. Its antigen is unknown. This entry is derived from a study of cytomegalovirus exposure and HLA in healthy donors. Regarding the study as a whole: Later analysis associated a missense DCLRE1C variant with TCR beta V- and J-gene trimming. Previously analyzed data showed that most TCR beta V segments were productive at a frequency of about 87% or about 30%. Excluded were some V segments that proved indistinguishable, including TRBV6-2 and TRBV6-3.

PCR employed 60 Vbeta and 13 Jbeta primers. Authors' methods: Later, 75 million to 100 million unique TCR beta chains were counted in an analysis, and roughly 10 million of them were shared. Data came from immunoSEQ multiplex PCR; TCRdb stores just in-frame clones and leaves some out. The DNA was the basis for D and trimming; V, J and clone size are from that table. The sample has 140,000 to 150,000 clones; 60% to 85% are singletons. This CDR3 is 16 amino acids long. V lost 5 bases and J 3 bases, leaving 17 bases between the germline ends. From germline, CDR1 is SGHVS and CDR2 FQNEAQ. This sequence was found in a man aged 30-40 years in good health and CMV-seronegative. The chain joins TRBV7-8 to TRBJ1-5; D is perhaps TRBD1 (5 bases). Sequencing was performed on PBMCs. The CDR3 DNA is TGTGCCAGCAGCGCGACGGGGGGGTTCTTCAATCAGCCCCAGCATTTT. Its translation is CASSATGGFFNQPQHF.